This T cell receptor (beta chain) was identified in a study of beta chain features in type 1 diabetes. General observations from the study: A moderate, significant TCRB CDR3 shortening appeared in type 1 diabetes across four CD4+ subsets.

TCRB transcripts that were expressed got sequenced, as all of the isolated RNA had been reverse transcribed. Naive, central memory and regulatory T cell samples averaged about 3.5 million reads. Repertoires were generated with immunoSEQ multiplex PCR, while TCRdb's copy carries only in-frame clones and drops some. The repertoire holds fewer than 350,000 clones, roughly 15% seen once, with around 0.015% in the top ten. This CDR3 has 13 residues. Looked up from germline, CDR1 is MGHRA and CDR2 is YSYEKL. V shed 4 bases, J shed 4 bases, and the junction held 3 bases outside the gene matches. Post-sort purity exceeded 95% for all sorted populations. Comment on this clone: Its antigen is unknown.

Sequencing was done on a sample of naive CD4+ T cells from blood. The J gene is TRBJ1-1, the V gene TRBV4-1; 7 nucleotides align to TRBD1. This TCR derives from a man younger than 35 with type 1 diabetes. Here the CDR3 DNA reads TGCGCCAGCAGCCCCCCAGGGGGCACTGAAGCTTTCTTT. Translated, it gives CASSPPGGTEAFF.